A selection of T cell receptor beta chains follows, all from one sample in a study of T-cell reconstitution after alpha-beta-depleted transplantation in children. Via MiXCR, TCRdb re-called the PCR reads, giving one row per CDR3 protein. The data contain roughly 350,000 distinct CDR3 sequences, 10% of them singletons. The sample was PBMCs from the stem cell graft donor, taken from the stem cell graft. Receptors were obtained from a human donor who donated a stem cell graft to a child with acute lymphoblastic leukemia. Each CDR3 is given with its conserved first and last residue. Fields, in order: clone size, J gene, V gene, D gene, CDR3 DNA, CDR3 protein. D genes are given only for firm matches. Clone size, where shown, is once, few, many, or a class for clones that have expanded.

size: few; J: TRBJ2-7; V: TRBV7-8; D: TRBD2; DNA: TGTGCCAGCAGCCTCGGCGGGGGGGGCCCCTACGAGCAGTACTTC; CDR3: CASSLGGGGPYEQYF
size: NA; J: TRBJ2-5; V: TRBV7-3; D: NA; DNA: TGTGCCAGCAGCTGGGACCGGGACCGAGCCCAGTACTTC; CDR3: CASSWDRDRAQYF
size: few; J: TRBJ2-2; V: TRBV6-1; D: NA; DNA: TGTGCCAGCAGGGACGGGGCGAACACCGGGGAGCTGTTTTTT; CDR3: CASRDGANTGELFF
size: NA; J: TRBJ2-2; V: TRBV12-3/TRBV12-4; D: TRBD2; DNA: TGTGCCAGCAGTCTGGGACTAGAGATCGCGGCCGGGGAGCTGTTTTTT; CDR3: CASSLGLEIAAGELFF
size: few; J: TRBJ2-1; V: TRBV5-1; D: TRBD2; DNA: TGCGCCAGCAGCTTCTCGACAGCGGGAGGGCCGTCCGACCATGAGCAGTTCTTC; CDR3: CASSFSTAGGPSDHEQFF
size: NA; J: TRBJ2-1; V: TRBV5-6; D: TRBD2; DNA: TGTGCCAGCAGCCGGGTCGTGGGGTATACTAGCGGGAGGGCCTACAATGAGCAGTTCTTC; CDR3: CASSRVVGYTSGRAYNEQFF
size: NA; J: TRBJ2-5; V: TRBV7-9; D: NA; DNA: TGTGCCAGCAGCTTGGGGCGGACAGTAGATCAAGAGACCCAGTACTTC; CDR3: CASSLGRTVDQETQYF
size: many; J: TRBJ2-7; V: TRBV5-5; D: TRBD2; DNA: TGTGCCAGCACCCGGGACTACCTGCCCTACGAGCAGTACTTC; CDR3: CASTRDYLPYEQYF
size: few; J: TRBJ2-7; V: TRBV7-9; D: TRBD2; DNA: TGTGCCAGCAGCTTAGCAGCGGGAGACCGCCGCGAGCAGTACTTC; CDR3: CASSLAAGDRREQYF
size: few; J: TRBJ2-3; V: TRBV6-4; D: TRBD2; DNA: TGTGCCAGCAGTTTCGCCGCGGGAGTGAGCACAGATACGCAGTATTTT; CDR3: CASSFAAGVSTDTQYF
size: NA; J: TRBJ2-1; V: TRBV5-1; D: NA; DNA: TGCGCCAGCAGCTTGGTTGGGCCTAGCTCCTACAATGAGCAGTTCTTC; CDR3: CASSLVGPSSYNEQFF
size: NA; J: TRBJ2-7; V: TRBV5-1; D: NA; DNA: TGCGCCAGCAGCTTCGGAGGGAGCGGCGACGAGCAGTACTTC; CDR3: CASSFGGSGDEQYF
size: few; J: TRBJ2-2; V: TRBV11-3; D: TRBD1; DNA: TGTGCCAGCAGGCCAGGGGGCCCCACCGGGGAGCTGTTTTTT; CDR3: CASRPGGPTGELFF
size: few; J: TRBJ2-2; V: TRBV13; D: NA; DNA: TGTGCCAGCAGCTCTATGAACAGGCTAACCTTCACCGGGGAGCTGTTTTTT; CDR3: CASSSMNRLTFTGELFF
size: NA; J: TRBJ2-3; V: TRBV14; D: NA; DNA: TGTGCCAGCAGCCCTCCTGGTTCCCAGAGGTCGTACACAGATACGCAGTATTTT; CDR3: CASSPPGSQRSYTDTQYF
size: NA; J: TRBJ1-3; V: TRBV13; D: TRBD1; DNA: TGTGCCAGCAGTCACGACAGGGGCTCTGGAAACACCATATATTTT; CDR3: CASSHDRGSGNTIYF
size: many; J: TRBJ1-6; V: TRBV3-1; D: TRBD1; DNA: TGTGCCAGCAGCCCGAGACAGGGGAATTCACCCCTCCACTTT; CDR3: CASSPRQGNSPLHF
size: few; J: TRBJ1-2; V: TRBV20-1; D: NA; DNA: TGCAGTGCCAGACGGGGGTCCGACTATGGCTACACCTTC; CDR3: CSARRGSDYGYTF
size: many; J: TRBJ1-5; V: TRBV18; D: NA; DNA: TGTGCCAGCTCGCACGGGGCAGGGCAGCCCCAGCATTTT; CDR3: CASSHGAGQPQHF
size: few; J: TRBJ2-5; V: TRBV6-1; D: TRBD2; DNA: TGTGCCAGCAGCCGACTAGCGGGAGCCCCCGGGGCCCAGTACTTC; CDR3: CASSRLAGAPGAQYF
size: few; J: TRBJ2-7; V: TRBV5-1; D: TRBD1; DNA: TGCGCCAGCAGCTTGTGGCCGGGACAGGGGGTCCACGAGCAGTACTTC; CDR3: CASSLWPGQGVHEQYF
size: NA; J: TRBJ2-7; V: TRBV6-2/TRBV6-3; D: NA; DNA: TGTGCCACCGTTCATGTAATCACCTACGAGCAGTACTTC; CDR3: CATVHVITYEQYF
size: NA; J: TRBJ2-7; V: TRBV4-2; D: NA; DNA: TGTGCCAGCAGCCCAACGCTCTCGCCTTCCTACGAGCAGTACTTC; CDR3: CASSPTLSPSYEQYF
size: few; J: TRBJ2-1; V: TRBV6-1; D: TRBD2; DNA: TGTGCCAGCAGTAGCGGGCTAGCGGGACGCGATGAGCAGTTCTTC; CDR3: CASSSGLAGRDEQFF
size: NA; J: TRBJ2-1; V: TRBV4-1; D: NA; DNA: TGCGCCAGCAGCCGCTACAGGGAAAATGAGCAGTTCTTC; CDR3: CASSRYRENEQFF
size: NA; J: TRBJ2-1; V: TRBV30; D: NA; DNA: TGTGCCTGGTCGGGACTCCGCTACAATGAGCAGTTCTTC; CDR3: CAWSGLRYNEQFF
size: NA; J: TRBJ2-3; V: TRBV7-3; D: TRBD1; DNA: TGTGCCAGCAGCTTAAACGGCCGGACAGGGGTCCTCACAGATACGCAGTATTTT; CDR3: CASSLNGRTGVLTDTQYF
size: few; J: TRBJ1-1; V: TRBV9; D: NA; DNA: TGTGCCAGCAGCGGGAACAGGGATCAAAATTTAATGAACACTGAAGCTTTCTTT; CDR3: CASSGNRDQNLMNTEAFF
size: many; J: TRBJ2-7; V: TRBV4-2; D: NA; DNA: TGCGCCAGCAGCCAAGAAAGGGACGGATCCTACGAGCAGTACTTC; CDR3: CASSQERDGSYEQYF
size: NA; J: TRBJ2-7; V: TRBV2; D: TRBD2; DNA: TGTGCCAGCACCCCCTCAGGAGGGCCTAGCGGACGCTTCTCCTCCTACGAGCAGTACTTC; CDR3: CASTPSGGPSGRFSSYEQYF
size: few; J: TRBJ1-2; V: TRBV12-3/TRBV12-4; D: NA; DNA: TGTGCCAGCAGCCGCGCCGGGGCCGGGTTTTTCTATGGCTACACCTTC; CDR3: CASSRAGAGFFYGYTF
size: NA; J: TRBJ1-2; V: TRBV12-3/TRBV12-4; D: NA; DNA: TGTGCCAGCAGTCCTCGTCAGGGGCGGCGTAACTATGGCTACACCTTC; CDR3: CASSPRQGRRNYGYTF
size: few; J: TRBJ1-4; V: TRBV7-9; D: NA; DNA: TGTGCCAGCAGCTATGCAGGAAATGAAAAACTGTTTTTT; CDR3: CASSYAGNEKLFF
size: few; J: TRBJ2-4; V: TRBV20-1; D: NA; DNA: TGCAGTGCTAGAACTAACACAGGGAGAGACATTCAGTACTTC; CDR3: CSARTNTGRDIQYF
size: NA; J: TRBJ2-1; V: TRBV20-1; D: TRBD2; DNA: TGCACCCAAAAGCCGGGACTACCCTACAATGAGCAGTTCTTC; CDR3: CTQKPGLPYNEQFF
size: few; J: TRBJ2-6; V: TRBV4-3; D: NA; DNA: TGCGCCAGCAGCCCCGAAGTGACTGGGGCCAACGTCCTGACTTTC; CDR3: CASSPEVTGANVLTF
size: NA; J: TRBJ1-2; V: TRBV4-1; D: NA; DNA: TGCGCCAGCAGCCAAGATCTGGAAGGGGATGGCTACACCTTC; CDR3: CASSQDLEGDGYTF
size: few; J: TRBJ2-1; V: TRBV7-3; D: TRBD2; DNA: TGTGCCAGCAGCCCCCGAGCGGGAGTCGGGGACAATGAGCAGTTCTTC; CDR3: CASSPRAGVGDNEQFF
size: many; J: TRBJ1-5; V: TRBV12-3/TRBV12-4; D: NA; DNA: TGTGCCAGCAGTTGGGTAGACCCGCGGGGCAATCAGCCCCAGCATTTT; CDR3: CASSWVDPRGNQPQHF
size: NA; J: TRBJ1-5; V: TRBV5-6; D: NA; DNA: TGTGCCAGCAGCTTCGGCAGGACGAATCAGCCCCAGCATTTT; CDR3: CASSFGRTNQPQHF
size: few; J: TRBJ2-1; V: TRBV9; D: TRBD2; DNA: TGTGCCAGCAGCGTAGGAACTAGCGGGAGCAATGAGCAGTTCTTC; CDR3: CASSVGTSGSNEQFF
size: few; J: TRBJ1-2; V: TRBV12-3/TRBV12-4; D: NA; DNA: TGTGCCAGCAGTTCACAGGGTATGAGCTACACCTTC; CDR3: CASSSQGMSYTF
size: few; J: TRBJ2-1; V: TRBV5-1; D: TRBD2; DNA: TGCGCCAGCAGCTTGGGAGCGGGAGACCACAATGAGCAGTTCTTC; CDR3: CASSLGAGDHNEQFF
size: NA; J: TRBJ2-1; V: TRBV29-1; D: TRBD2; DNA: TGCAGCGTTGAAGTCCCGGGAGGAACCTACAATGAGCAGTTCTTC; CDR3: CSVEVPGGTYNEQFF
size: NA; J: TRBJ1-1; V: TRBV28; D: NA; DNA: TGTGCCAGCAGGGAACAGGGTAGGGGGAACACTGAAGCTTTCTTT; CDR3: CASREQGRGNTEAFF
size: few; J: TRBJ2-1; V: TRBV11-3; D: TRBD2; DNA: TGTGCCAGCAGCAACGGACTAGCGGGAGGATCCTACAATGAGCAGTTCTTC; CDR3: CASSNGLAGGSYNEQFF
size: few; J: TRBJ2-7; V: TRBV7-9; D: TRBD1; DNA: TGTGCCAGCAGCTCTCGGACAGGGGAGGTGCAGTACTTC; CDR3: CASSSRTGEVQYF
size: many; J: TRBJ2-5; V: TRBV15; D: NA; DNA: TGTGCCACCAGCAGAGACCAAGGGGGGGAGGAGACCCAGTACTTC; CDR3: CATSRDQGGEETQYF
size: NA; J: TRBJ1-1; V: TRBV5-1; D: TRBD1; DNA: TGCGCCAGCAGCTTGGGGGACAGGGCGGGCACTGAAGCTTTCTTT; CDR3: CASSLGDRAGTEAFF
size: NA; J: TRBJ2-2; V: TRBV11-2; D: NA; DNA: TGTGCCAGCAGCTCCACCCTCCAAAGAGGAGGCACCGGGGAGCTGTTTTTT; CDR3: CASSSTLQRGGTGELFF
size: few; J: TRBJ2-5; V: TRBV4-3; D: NA; DNA: TGCGCCAGCAGCCAAGATAGGAGCGAACTTACGACCCAGTACTTC; CDR3: CASSQDRSELTTQYF